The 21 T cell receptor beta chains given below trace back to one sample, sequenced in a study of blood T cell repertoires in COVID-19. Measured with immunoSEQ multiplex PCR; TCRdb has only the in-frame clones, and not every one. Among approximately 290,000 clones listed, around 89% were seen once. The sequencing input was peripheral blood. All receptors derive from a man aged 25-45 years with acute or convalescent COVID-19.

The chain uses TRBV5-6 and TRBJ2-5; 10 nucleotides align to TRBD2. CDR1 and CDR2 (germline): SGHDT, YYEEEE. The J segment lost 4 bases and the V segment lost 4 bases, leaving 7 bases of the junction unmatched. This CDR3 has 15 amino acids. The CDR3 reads CASSLLAGVRETQYF. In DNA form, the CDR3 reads TGTGCCAGCAGCCTTCTAGCGGGAGTAAGAGAGACCCAGTACTTC.

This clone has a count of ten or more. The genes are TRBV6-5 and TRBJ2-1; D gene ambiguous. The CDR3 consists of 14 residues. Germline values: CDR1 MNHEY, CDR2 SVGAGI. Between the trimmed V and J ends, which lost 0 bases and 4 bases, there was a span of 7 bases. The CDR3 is CASSYSSGYNEQFF. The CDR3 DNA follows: TGTGCCAGCAGTTACTCGAGTGGTTACAATGAGCAGTTCTTC.

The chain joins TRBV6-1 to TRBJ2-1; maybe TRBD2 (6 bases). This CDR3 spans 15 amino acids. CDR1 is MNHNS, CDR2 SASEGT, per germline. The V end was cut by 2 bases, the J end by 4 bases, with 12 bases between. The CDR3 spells CASSERRGGYNEQFF. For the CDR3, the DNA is TGTGCCAGCAGTGAAAGGCGGGGTGGGTACAATGAGCAGTTCTTC.

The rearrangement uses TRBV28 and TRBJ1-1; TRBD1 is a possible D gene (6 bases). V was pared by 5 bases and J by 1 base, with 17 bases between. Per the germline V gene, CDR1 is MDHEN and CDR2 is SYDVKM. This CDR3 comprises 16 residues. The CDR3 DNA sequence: TGTGCCAGCAGTCATGCCTCTACAGGGAAGAACACTGAAGCTTTCTTT. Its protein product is CASSHASTGKNTEAFF.

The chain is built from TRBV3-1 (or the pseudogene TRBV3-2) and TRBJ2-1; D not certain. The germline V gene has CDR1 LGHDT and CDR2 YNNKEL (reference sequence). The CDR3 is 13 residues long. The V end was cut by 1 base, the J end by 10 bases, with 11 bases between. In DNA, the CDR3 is TGTGCCAGCAGCCAAGTTAGCACCCGCGAGCAGTTCTTC. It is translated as CASSQVSTREQFF.

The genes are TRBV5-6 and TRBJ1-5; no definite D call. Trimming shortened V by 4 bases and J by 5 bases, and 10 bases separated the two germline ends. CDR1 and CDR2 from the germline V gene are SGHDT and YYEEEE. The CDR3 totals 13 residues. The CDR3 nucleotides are TGTGCCAGCAGCCTAAACCGAGATCAGCCCCAGCATTTT. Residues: CASSLNRDQPQHF.

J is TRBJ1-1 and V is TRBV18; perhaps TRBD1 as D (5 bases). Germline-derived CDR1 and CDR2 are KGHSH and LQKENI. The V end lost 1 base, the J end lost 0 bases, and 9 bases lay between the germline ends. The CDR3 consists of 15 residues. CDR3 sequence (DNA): TGTGCCAGCTCACCACGGGCGGGGGTGAACACTGAAGCTTTCTTT. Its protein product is CASSPRAGVNTEAFF.

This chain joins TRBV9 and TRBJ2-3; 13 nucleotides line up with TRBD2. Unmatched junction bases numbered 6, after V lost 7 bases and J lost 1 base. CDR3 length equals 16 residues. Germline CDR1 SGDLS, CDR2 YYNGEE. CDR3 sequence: CASGLAGARGTDTQYF. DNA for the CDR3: TGTGCCAGCGGACTAGCGGGGGCCAGAGGCACAGATACGCAGTATTTT.

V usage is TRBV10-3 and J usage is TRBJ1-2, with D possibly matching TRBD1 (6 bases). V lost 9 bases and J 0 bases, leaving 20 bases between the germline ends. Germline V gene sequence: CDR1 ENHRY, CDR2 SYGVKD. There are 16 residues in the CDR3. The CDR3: CAIKRTYRATNYGYTF. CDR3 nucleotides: TGTGCCATAAAGAGGACCTACAGGGCAACTAACTATGGCTACACCTTC.

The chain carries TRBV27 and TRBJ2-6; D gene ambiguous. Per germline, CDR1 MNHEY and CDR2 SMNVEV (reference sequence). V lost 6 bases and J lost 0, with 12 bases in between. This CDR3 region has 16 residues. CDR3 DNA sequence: TGTGCCAGCAGCTTCTCCCCCTACTCTGGGGCCAACGTCCTGACTTTC. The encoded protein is CASSFSPYSGANVLTF.

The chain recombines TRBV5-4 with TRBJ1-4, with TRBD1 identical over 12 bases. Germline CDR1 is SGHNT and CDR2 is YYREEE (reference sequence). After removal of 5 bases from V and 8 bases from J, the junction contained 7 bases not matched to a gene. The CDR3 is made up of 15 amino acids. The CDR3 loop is CASSPGQGATEKLFF. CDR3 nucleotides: TGTGCCAGCAGTCCGGGACAGGGGGCTACGGAAAAACTGTTTTTT.

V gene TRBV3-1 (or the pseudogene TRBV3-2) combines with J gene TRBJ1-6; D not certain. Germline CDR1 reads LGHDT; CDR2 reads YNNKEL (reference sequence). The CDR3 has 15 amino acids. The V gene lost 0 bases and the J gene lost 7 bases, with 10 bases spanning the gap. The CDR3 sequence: CASSQDEVRNSPLHF. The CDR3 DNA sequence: TGTGCCAGCAGCCAAGATGAGGTCCGAAATTCACCCCTCCACTTT.

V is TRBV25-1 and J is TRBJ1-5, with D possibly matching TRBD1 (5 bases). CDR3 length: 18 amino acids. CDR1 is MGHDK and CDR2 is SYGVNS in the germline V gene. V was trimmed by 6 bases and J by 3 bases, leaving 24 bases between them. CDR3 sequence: CASSHRRQAILLNQPQHF. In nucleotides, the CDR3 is TGTGCCAGCAGCCACAGGCGGCAGGCAATCCTCCTCAATCAGCCCCAGCATTTT.

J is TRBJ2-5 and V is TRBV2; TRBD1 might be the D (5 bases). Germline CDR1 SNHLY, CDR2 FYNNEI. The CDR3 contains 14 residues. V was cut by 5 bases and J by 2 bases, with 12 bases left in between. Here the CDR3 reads CASSKGPGQETQYF. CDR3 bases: TGTGCCAGCAGTAAGGGGCCGGGTCAAGAGACCCAGTACTTC.

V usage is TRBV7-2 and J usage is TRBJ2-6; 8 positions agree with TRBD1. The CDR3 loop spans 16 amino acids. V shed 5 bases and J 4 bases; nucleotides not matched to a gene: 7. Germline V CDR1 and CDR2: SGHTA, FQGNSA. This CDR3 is CASSPQGAGGANVLTF. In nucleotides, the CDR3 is TGTGCCAGCAGCCCGCAGGGGGCAGGAGGGGCCAACGTCCTGACTTTC.

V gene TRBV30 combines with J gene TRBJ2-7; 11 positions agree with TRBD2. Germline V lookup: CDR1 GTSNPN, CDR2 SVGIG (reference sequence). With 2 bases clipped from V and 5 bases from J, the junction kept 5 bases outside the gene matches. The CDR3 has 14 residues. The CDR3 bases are TGTGCCTGGAGTAAGACTAGCGGGAAGAACGAGCAGTACTTC. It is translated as CAWSKTSGKNEQYF.

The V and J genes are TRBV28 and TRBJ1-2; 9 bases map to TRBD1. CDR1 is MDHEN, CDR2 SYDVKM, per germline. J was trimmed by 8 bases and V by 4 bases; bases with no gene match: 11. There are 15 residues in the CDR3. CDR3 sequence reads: CASSSRPYRGPGYTF. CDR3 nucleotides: TGTGCCAGCAGTTCCCGCCCGTACAGGGGGCCCGGCTACACCTTC.

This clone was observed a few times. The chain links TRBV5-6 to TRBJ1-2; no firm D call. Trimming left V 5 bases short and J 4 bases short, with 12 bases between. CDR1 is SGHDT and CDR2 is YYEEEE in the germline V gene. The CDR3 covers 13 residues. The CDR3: CASRGWGAYGYTF. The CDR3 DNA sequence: TGTGCCAGCAGGGGGTGGGGAGCCTATGGCTACACCTTC.

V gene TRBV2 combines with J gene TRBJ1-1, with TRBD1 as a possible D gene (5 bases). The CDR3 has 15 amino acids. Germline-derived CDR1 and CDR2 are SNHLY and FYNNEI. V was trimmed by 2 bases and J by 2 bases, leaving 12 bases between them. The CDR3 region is CASSERGSRNTEAFF. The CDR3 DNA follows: TGTGCCAGCAGTGAAAGGGGTTCGAGAAACACTGAAGCTTTCTTT.

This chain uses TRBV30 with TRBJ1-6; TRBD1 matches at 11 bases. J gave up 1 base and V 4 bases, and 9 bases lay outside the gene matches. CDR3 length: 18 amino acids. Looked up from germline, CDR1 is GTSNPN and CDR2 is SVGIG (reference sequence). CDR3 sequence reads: CAWKRTGGLRSYNSPLHF. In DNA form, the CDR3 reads TGTGCCTGGAAGCGGACAGGGGGCTTGAGGTCCTATAATTCACCCCTCCACTTT.

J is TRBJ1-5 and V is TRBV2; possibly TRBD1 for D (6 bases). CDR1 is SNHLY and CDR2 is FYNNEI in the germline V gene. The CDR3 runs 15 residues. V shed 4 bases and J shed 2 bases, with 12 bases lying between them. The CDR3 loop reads CASSADSLGNQPQHF. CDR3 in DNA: TGTGCCAGCAGTGCGGACAGTCTTGGCAATCAGCCCCAGCATTTT.